This TCR beta chain was observed in a study of T cells in Graves' hyperthyroidism and ophthalmopathy. Findings of the study overall: Ophthalmopathy was told apart from stable hyperthyroidism by a 13 V-J model. In blood, most of the thyroid clonotypes expanded above 0.001 were also present.

CDR3 length equals 15 residues. CDR1 SGHDN and CDR2 FVKESK come from the germline V gene. The ends were cut back, 2 bases at V and 5 bases at J, with 16 bases in the middle. Using RNA transcripts as the source, TCR beta CDR3 regions were amplified. HTBI primers were the set used in a first-round RT-PCR of the TCR CDR3. TCRdb re-derived calls from the multiplex PCR reads in MiXCR, one entry per CDR3 protein. Of roughly 160,000 distinct CDR3 sequences listed, over 7.5% are singletons. Reasons for excluding patients were uncontrolled infection, other autoimmune disease, pregnancy or lactation. This sample holds PBMCs from approximately 9 ml fresh peripheral blood. Concerning this clonotype itself: What it binds is unknown.

This TCR derives from a woman younger than 30 with Graves' hyperthyroidism that later progressed to Graves' ophthalmopathy. The chain employs TRBV14 and TRBJ2-7; D possibly matches TRBD1 or TRBD2 (6 bases each). Sequenced input: blood. The CDR3 here is CASSQRGRFSHEQYF. CDR3 nucleotides: TGTGCCAGCAGCCAAAGGGGGAGGTTTTCCCACGAGCAGTACTTC.